The T cell receptor (beta chain) under discussion was sequenced for a study of control samples from healthy donors and cancer patients. Some clones are missing from TCRdb's copy, which holds only in-frame ones; the method was immunoSEQ multiplex PCR. The sample carries about 160,000 clones, 96% recorded once. CDR3 length: 13 residues. Germline V CDR1 and CDR2: KGHSH, LQKENI. V was trimmed by 3 bases and J by 3 bases, leaving 9 bases between them. The clonotype comes from a woman between 25 and 40 years old in good health. Source material: blood. V and J are TRBV18 and TRBJ2-7; D remains ambiguous. The CDR3 nucleotides are TGTGCCAGCTCACCGGGGTCGAACTACGAGCAGTACTTC. It codes for CASSPGSNYEQYF.